The entry below gives a single TCR beta chain sequence along with its context. Antigen specificity is unknown. The read terminates 3 residues before the CDR3 end, so the remaining end is supplied by the germline J gene. Germline CDR1 is KGHSY and CDR2 is FQNENV. Between the trimmed V and J ends, which lost 4 bases and 6 bases, there was a span of 10 bases. This CDR3 is built from 13 residues. Profiling relied on immunoSEQ multiplex PCR, and the TCRdb table lists in-frame clones only, not all of them. Recorded for this sample: about 36,000 clones. The record originates from a study of T cells in women clearing cervical HPV infection. Whole-study results and caveats: Cases carried less TRBV6-7 than controls: roughly 0.11% versus 0.16%.

Sequencing was done on a sample of blood buffy coat. V is TRBV16 and J is TRBJ2-1, with D perhaps TRBD1 (5 bases). The sequence derives from a woman aged 18 to 75 with a cervical HPV16 infection that either progressed to CIN3+ or cleared (not recorded which). The CDR3 DNA, read in part, is TGTGCCAGCAGCCCCGCCCAGGGCAATGAG. It translates to CASSPAQGNE. The whole CDR3 sequence is CASSPAQGNEQFF.